This entry lists 2 T cell receptor beta chains sequenced from one sample in a study of blood T cell repertoires in COVID-19. This table comes from immunoSEQ multiplex PCR, and its TCRdb copy is limited to in-frame clones, with some not included. The repertoire consists of about 15,000 clones, with more than 80% occurring once and the leading ten covering about 3.1%. The sample comprised peripheral blood. All receptors come from a human donor in a cohort sampled during active COVID-19.

V and J are TRBV12-3 or TRBV12-4 and TRBJ2-7; TRBD2 matches 7 bases. After removal of 5 bases from V and 5 bases from J, the junction contained 6 bases not matched to a gene. The CDR3 is 13 residues long. CDR3 region: CASSLRGIDEQYF. DNA for the CDR3: TGTGCCAGCAGTCTGCGGGGGATAGACGAGCAGTACTTC.

The chain links TRBV4-1 to TRBJ1-2; tentative D call: TRBD1 (5 bases). This CDR3 is built from 13 residues. Trimming removed 1 base from V and 7 bases from J, with 10 bases in between. From germline, CDR1 is MGHRA and CDR2 YSYEKL. DNA for the CDR3: TGCGCCAGCAGCCAAGGGTTGGGGGGTGGCTACACCTTC. Encoded protein: CASSQGLGGGYTF.